One sample yielded the 22 T cell receptor beta chains listed below, sequenced in a study of control samples from healthy donors and cancer patients. Profiling relied on immunoSEQ multiplex PCR, and the TCRdb table lists in-frame clones only, not all of them. The repertoire holds some 170,000 clones, with nearly 96% as singletons. Sequencing was performed on blood. The receptors come from a woman in her twenties or thirties in good health.

The V call is TRBV27, the J call TRBJ2-5, with TRBD2 matching over 8 bases. Germline V CDR1 and CDR2: MNHEY, SMNVEV (reference sequence). This CDR3 is 14 amino acids long. With V trimmed by 3 bases and J by 3 bases, 3 bases remained unmatched. CDR3 nucleotides: TGTGCCAGCAGTTTCGGGGGGGGAGAAGAGACCCAGTACTTC. Translated: CASSFGGGEETQYF.

The V gene is TRBV6-2 or TRBV6-3, the J gene TRBJ1-2; no firm D call. V was pared by 4 bases and J by 4 bases, with 22 bases between. From germline, CDR1 is MNHEY and CDR2 SVGEGT. CDR3 size: 17 residues. CDR3 amino acids: CASSSPYFGEESYGYTF. CDR3 DNA: TGTGCCAGCAGTTCCCCCTATTTTGGGGAGGAGAGCTATGGCTACACCTTC.

The chain employs TRBV5-8 and TRBJ1-2, with D possibly being TRBD1 (5 bases). The CDR3 totals 15 residues. Germline V CDR1 and CDR2: SGHTS, YDEGEE. V shed 1 base and J shed 5 bases, with 15 bases lying between them. The CDR3 spells CASSLPWQGGYGYTF. The CDR3 nucleotides read TGTGCCAGCAGCTTGCCTTGGCAGGGTGGATATGGCTACACCTTC.

This chain links TRBV18 with TRBJ1-1; D unclear. CDR1 and CDR2 (germline): KGHSH, LQKENI. This CDR3 has 13 residues. Trimming took 6 bases from V and 0 from J, leaving 8 bases between them. Here the CDR3 reads CASSDGLNTEAFF. CDR3 DNA sequence: TGTGCCAGCTCCGACGGACTGAACACTGAAGCTTTCTTT.

CDR3 nucleotides: TGCGCCAGCAGTCCACTAGCGGGGGGGGGCACAGATACGCAGTATTTT. Protein sequence: CASSPLAGGGTDTQYF. The chain employs TRBV10-2 and TRBJ2-3; 13 nucleotides align to TRBD2. The germline gives CDR1 WSHSY, CDR2 SAAADI. There are 16 residues in the CDR3. V dropped 5 bases and J dropped 1; count of bases not matched to a gene: 3.

This chain joins TRBV19 and TRBJ2-1; a possible D gene is TRBD1 (5 bases). CDR1 is LNHDA and CDR2 is SQIVND in the germline V gene (reference sequence). V gave up 6 bases and J gave up 3 bases, with 18 bases separating them. The CDR3 runs 16 residues. This CDR3 reads CASSDPMSRVYNEQFF. CDR3 sequence (DNA): TGTGCCAGTAGCGATCCTATGAGCAGGGTCTACAATGAGCAGTTCTTC.

The CDR3 sequence: CASSFVQDTEAFF. CDR3 nucleotide sequence: TGTGCCAGCAGTTTTGTCCAGGACACTGAAGCTTTCTTT. The gene calls are TRBV27 and TRBJ1-1; D is uncertain. V was shortened by 3 bases and J by 3 bases, with 8 bases between the two germline ends. The CDR3 runs to 13 residues. Germline values: CDR1 MNHEY, CDR2 SMNVEV (reference sequence).

This chain joins TRBV10-1 and TRBJ1-2; the D is unclear. Trimming stripped 0 bases from V and 6 bases from J, with 8 bases between. The CDR3 loop spans 13 amino acids. The germline gives CDR1 WNHNN, CDR2 SYGVQD (reference sequence). The CDR3 sequence is CASSESISHGYTF. CDR3 coding DNA: TGCGCCAGCAGTGAGTCGATTTCTCATGGCTACACCTTC.

The V gene is TRBV5-1, the J gene TRBJ1-5; D uncertain. Germline values: CDR1 SGHRS, CDR2 YFSETQ. Trimming removed 4 bases at V and 4 bases at J, with 9 bases between. The CDR3 sequence is 13 residues long. The CDR3 nucleotides read TGCGCCAGCAGCAAAGACGGTAATCAGCCCCAGCATTTT. Translating gives CASSKDGNQPQHF.

The gene calls are TRBV27 and TRBJ2-3; D call uncertain. V lost 2 bases and J 5 bases, leaving 8 bases between the germline ends. The V gene's germline CDR1 is MNHEY and CDR2 SMNVEV (reference sequence). This CDR3 comprises 13 residues. The CDR3 loop reads CASSLPLRDTQYF. CDR3 sequence (DNA): TGTGCCAGCAGTTTACCCCTCCGAGATACGCAGTATTTT.

The chain's CDR3 is CATRVENTGELFF. For the CDR3, the DNA is TGTGCCACCAGGGTAGAGAACACCGGGGAGCTGTTTTTT. The J gene is TRBJ2-2, the V gene TRBV24-1; D is unclear. V lost 7 bases, J lost 1 base, and 6 bases lay in between. In germline, CDR1 is KGHDR, CDR2 SFDVKD. The CDR3 has 13 amino acids.

The chain combines TRBV7-9 with TRBJ1-3, with a tentative D call TRBD1 (5 bases). CDR3 length: 18 residues. Germline CDR1 SEHNR, CDR2 FQNEAQ (reference sequence). V shed 0 bases and J shed 5 bases, with 20 bases lying between them. CDR3 sequence reads: CASSLARGAAVSRNTIYF. As DNA, the CDR3 is TGTGCCAGCAGCTTAGCGCGCGGGGCGGCAGTCAGTAGAAACACCATATATTTT. The variable domain in full, with the rest retrieved from reference TRBV7-9 and TRBJ1-3, is DTGVSQNPRHKITKRGQNVTFRCDPISEHNRLYWYRQTLGQGPEFLTYFQNEAQLEKSRLLSDRFSAERPKGSFSTLEIQRTEQGDSAMYLCASSLARGAAVSRNTIYFGEGSWLTVV.

The table lists this clone with a count of one. This chain joins TRBV6-6 and TRBJ2-1; D not resolved. The V end was cut by 10 bases, the J end by 5 bases, with 15 bases between. This CDR3 has 13 residues. Germline CDR1 and CDR2: MNHNY and SVGAGI (reference sequence). In DNA form, the CDR3 reads TGTGCCACCTCCTTAGAGGTCAACAATGAGCAGTTCTTC. Translated: CATSLEVNNEQFF.

This chain connects TRBV7-2 to TRBJ2-4, with a weak D call TRBD2 (5 bases). CDR1 is SGHTA, CDR2 FQGNSA, per germline. V shed 1 base and J shed 0 bases, with 13 bases lying between them. The CDR3 runs 17 residues. This CDR3 is CASSLGGLSIAKNIQYF. The CDR3 nucleotides are TGTGCCAGCAGCTTAGGTGGACTCTCGATAGCCAAAAACATTCAGTACTTC.

This clone was detected once. The chain is built from TRBV6-5 and TRBJ2-1, with D maybe TRBD1 (6 bases). The CDR3 length is 13 residues. CDR1 and CDR2 (germline): MNHEY, SVGAGI. With 7 bases removed from V and 3 bases from J, the gap between germline ends came to 10 bases. CDR3 loop: CASKRDIYNEQFF. DNA of the CDR3: TGTGCCAGCAAGAGGGACATCTACAATGAGCAGTTCTTC.

CDR3 nucleotides: TGTGCCAGCAGACTAGCGGCCTACGAGCAGTACTTC. This translates into CASRLAAYEQYF. This chain uses TRBV2 with TRBJ2-7, with 8 bases matching TRBD2. Germline CDR1 and CDR2: SNHLY and FYNNEI. After removal of 6 bases from V and 2 bases from J, the junction contained 0 bases not matched to a gene. CDR3 length: 12 amino acids.

The chain has TRBV5-5 and TRBJ1-3, with D perhaps TRBD1 (6 bases). The CDR3 has 15 residues. Trimming pared 0 bases from V and 4 bases from J, leaving 11 bases between. Germline CDR1 SGHKS, CDR2 YYEKEE (reference sequence). The CDR3 bases are TGTGCCAGCAGCTTGGCTGGGGGCGCAGGAAACACCATATATTTT. Translation: CASSLAGGAGNTIYF.

This rearrangement joins TRBV18 to TRBJ2-7, with D tentatively TRBD1 or TRBD2 (5 bases each). V lost 2 bases and J 5 bases, leaving 13 bases between the germline ends. Germline values: CDR1 KGHSH, CDR2 LQKENI. The CDR3 consists of 14 residues. In nucleotides, the CDR3 is TGTGCCAGCTCACCATTGGGGGTGGAGAACGAGCAGTACTTC. Translating it yields CASSPLGVENEQYF.

The chain combines TRBV5-1 with TRBJ2-6; D ambiguous. The germline V gene encodes CDR1 SGHRS and CDR2 YFSETQ. This CDR3 region has 14 residues. Trimming took off 0 bases at V and 2 bases at J, with 3 bases between the two ends. For the CDR3, the DNA is TGCGCCAGCAGCTTGGGGGCTGGGGCCAACGTCCTGACTTTC. It encodes CASSLGAGANVLTF.

V gene TRBV12-3 or TRBV12-4 combines with J gene TRBJ2-1; D is unresolved. Deletions cut 6 bases from V and 4 bases from J, with 10 bases between. This CDR3 is 13 amino acids long. The CDR3 sequence is CASSRQVYNEQFF. CDR3 bases: TGTGCCAGCAGCAGACAAGTATACAATGAGCAGTTCTTC.

This sequence joins TRBV6-5 and TRBJ2-2; D unclear. The CDR3 has 13 amino acids. Per germline, CDR1 MNHEY and CDR2 SVGAGI. V shed 4 bases and J shed 6 bases, with 9 bases lying between them. The CDR3 loop is CASSLGNPGELFF. The CDR3 DNA reads TGTGCCAGCAGTTTGGGGAATCCCGGGGAGCTGTTTTTT.

The V call is TRBV11-3, the J call TRBJ2-2; D not certain. Trimming shortened V by 0 bases and J by 4 bases, and 3 bases separated the two germline ends. This CDR3 comprises 13 residues. The V gene's germline CDR1 is SGHNT and CDR2 YENEEA. The CDR3 here is CASSLERTGELFF. The CDR3 nucleotides read TGTGCCAGCAGCTTAGAGCGCACCGGGGAGCTGTTTTTT.